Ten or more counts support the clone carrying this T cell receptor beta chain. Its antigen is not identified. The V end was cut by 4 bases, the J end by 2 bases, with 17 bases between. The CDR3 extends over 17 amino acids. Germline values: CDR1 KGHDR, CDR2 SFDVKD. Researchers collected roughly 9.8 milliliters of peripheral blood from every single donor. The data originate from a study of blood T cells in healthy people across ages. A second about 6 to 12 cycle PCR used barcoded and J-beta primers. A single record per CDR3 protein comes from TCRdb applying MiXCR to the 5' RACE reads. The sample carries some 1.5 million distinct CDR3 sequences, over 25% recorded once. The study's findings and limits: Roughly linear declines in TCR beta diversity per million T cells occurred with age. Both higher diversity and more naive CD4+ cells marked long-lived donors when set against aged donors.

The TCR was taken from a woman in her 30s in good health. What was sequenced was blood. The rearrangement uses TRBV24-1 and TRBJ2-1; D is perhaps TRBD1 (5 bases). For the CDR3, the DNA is TGTGCCACCAGTGACGACCCCCTAAGGGGAACCTACAATGAGCAGTTCTTC. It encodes CATSDDPLRGTYNEQFF.